This TCR beta chain originates from a study of graft-versus-host responses after intestinal transplantation (dated by TCRdb to 2020 to 2023). In the study overall: The transplants that recipients got were multivisceral, liver-intestinal, or isolated intestinal. Every recipient was given anti-thymocyte globulin induction, followed by roughly 3 years of maintenance tacrolimus and steroids. Bulk TCR-beta CDR3 sequencing was used to track graft-versus-host and host-versus-graft alloreactive T cell clones in the graft, circulation and bone marrow after intestinal transplantation. Alloreactive clones were identified by sequencing pre-transplant mixed lymphocyte reaction products and comparing these products with unstimulated pre-transplant donor and recipient T cells. The cohort enrolled about two dozen intestinal transplant recipients including one retransplant, and a few patients lacking pretransplant specimens were excluded. Donor T cell macrochimerism was defined as a peak of at least 4% donor T cells among recipient peripheral blood mononuclear cells. Samples from a few later patients were sequenced in-house on an Illumina MiSeq with MiXCR processing rather than by the commercial service. General study outcomes and caveats: GvH clones were detected in recipient bone marrow, and some of these GvH clones were observed earlier in ileal mucosa or blood, consistent with an intestinal mucosal origin. Early after transplant, peak levels of circulating GvH clones were associated with declines in HvG clones. High GvH to HvG T cell clonal ratios were observed in the allografts of patients with donor T cell macrochimerism. The relatively low number and heterogeneity of intestinal transplant patients limited the conclusions.

As encoded in the germline V gene (reference sequence), CDR1 is SGHAT while CDR2 is FQDESV. The CDR3 sequence holds 15 residues, the cysteine and phenylalanine included. Of the read, only the CDR3 DNA is kept; its 45 bases are in frame from base 1. Deletion took 3 bases off V and 2 bases off J, with a span of 14 bases between the germline ends. Blood samples were collected up to 4 times in the first month after transplant and then at least monthly when available. Notes on this clone: Its recognized antigen is unknown. Base qualities are missing; no much larger clone stands one base away.

The library came from the immunoSEQ multiplex PCR assay. Adaptive Biotechnologies carried out high-throughput TCR-beta CDR3 sequencing of genomic DNA for most patients. As for how the authors treated the data: Adaptive's ImmunoSEQ software was the source of the TCR sequencing data for around 20 patients, while three other patients were processed with MiXCR and VDJtools. Because the origin of CDR3 nucleotide sequences shared between donor and recipient could not be assigned, those sequences were removed. Alloreactive clones required at least 2-fold expansion over unstimulated cells and minimum CFSE-low frequency of 0.002% (template counts) or 0.001% (read counts). Clones were considered mappable if detected in sequenced pre-transplant spleen, lymph node, or MLR CFSE-low populations of the donor or recipient. Cumulative frequency of alloreactive clones was calculated as a percentage of all sequences weighted by copy number. TCRdb took over this immuneACCESS table, retaining in-frame rearrangements with V and J assigned. Such tables are incomplete; in checked studies, under half of the missing clones stem from an unresolved V gene, and the remainder is unexplained. The D gene and trimming were derived from the DNA, and the V and J assignments and clone size from that table. Present in this sample are 35,000 to 45,000 clones, 91% of which were seen just once. The top ten clones comprise approximately 4.7% of the sample.

The starting material was PBMCs, obtained 524 days after transplant. The sequence was collected from a human patient who received an intestinal transplant, so some T cells may come from the graft donor. The chain was built from TRBV11-1 and TRBJ2-7; TRBD1 is a possible D gene, resting on 5 matching bases. The bases are TGTGCCAGCAGCTTCGAGATACAGGACACCTACGAGCAGTACTTC. Its translation is CASSFEIQDTYEQYF.